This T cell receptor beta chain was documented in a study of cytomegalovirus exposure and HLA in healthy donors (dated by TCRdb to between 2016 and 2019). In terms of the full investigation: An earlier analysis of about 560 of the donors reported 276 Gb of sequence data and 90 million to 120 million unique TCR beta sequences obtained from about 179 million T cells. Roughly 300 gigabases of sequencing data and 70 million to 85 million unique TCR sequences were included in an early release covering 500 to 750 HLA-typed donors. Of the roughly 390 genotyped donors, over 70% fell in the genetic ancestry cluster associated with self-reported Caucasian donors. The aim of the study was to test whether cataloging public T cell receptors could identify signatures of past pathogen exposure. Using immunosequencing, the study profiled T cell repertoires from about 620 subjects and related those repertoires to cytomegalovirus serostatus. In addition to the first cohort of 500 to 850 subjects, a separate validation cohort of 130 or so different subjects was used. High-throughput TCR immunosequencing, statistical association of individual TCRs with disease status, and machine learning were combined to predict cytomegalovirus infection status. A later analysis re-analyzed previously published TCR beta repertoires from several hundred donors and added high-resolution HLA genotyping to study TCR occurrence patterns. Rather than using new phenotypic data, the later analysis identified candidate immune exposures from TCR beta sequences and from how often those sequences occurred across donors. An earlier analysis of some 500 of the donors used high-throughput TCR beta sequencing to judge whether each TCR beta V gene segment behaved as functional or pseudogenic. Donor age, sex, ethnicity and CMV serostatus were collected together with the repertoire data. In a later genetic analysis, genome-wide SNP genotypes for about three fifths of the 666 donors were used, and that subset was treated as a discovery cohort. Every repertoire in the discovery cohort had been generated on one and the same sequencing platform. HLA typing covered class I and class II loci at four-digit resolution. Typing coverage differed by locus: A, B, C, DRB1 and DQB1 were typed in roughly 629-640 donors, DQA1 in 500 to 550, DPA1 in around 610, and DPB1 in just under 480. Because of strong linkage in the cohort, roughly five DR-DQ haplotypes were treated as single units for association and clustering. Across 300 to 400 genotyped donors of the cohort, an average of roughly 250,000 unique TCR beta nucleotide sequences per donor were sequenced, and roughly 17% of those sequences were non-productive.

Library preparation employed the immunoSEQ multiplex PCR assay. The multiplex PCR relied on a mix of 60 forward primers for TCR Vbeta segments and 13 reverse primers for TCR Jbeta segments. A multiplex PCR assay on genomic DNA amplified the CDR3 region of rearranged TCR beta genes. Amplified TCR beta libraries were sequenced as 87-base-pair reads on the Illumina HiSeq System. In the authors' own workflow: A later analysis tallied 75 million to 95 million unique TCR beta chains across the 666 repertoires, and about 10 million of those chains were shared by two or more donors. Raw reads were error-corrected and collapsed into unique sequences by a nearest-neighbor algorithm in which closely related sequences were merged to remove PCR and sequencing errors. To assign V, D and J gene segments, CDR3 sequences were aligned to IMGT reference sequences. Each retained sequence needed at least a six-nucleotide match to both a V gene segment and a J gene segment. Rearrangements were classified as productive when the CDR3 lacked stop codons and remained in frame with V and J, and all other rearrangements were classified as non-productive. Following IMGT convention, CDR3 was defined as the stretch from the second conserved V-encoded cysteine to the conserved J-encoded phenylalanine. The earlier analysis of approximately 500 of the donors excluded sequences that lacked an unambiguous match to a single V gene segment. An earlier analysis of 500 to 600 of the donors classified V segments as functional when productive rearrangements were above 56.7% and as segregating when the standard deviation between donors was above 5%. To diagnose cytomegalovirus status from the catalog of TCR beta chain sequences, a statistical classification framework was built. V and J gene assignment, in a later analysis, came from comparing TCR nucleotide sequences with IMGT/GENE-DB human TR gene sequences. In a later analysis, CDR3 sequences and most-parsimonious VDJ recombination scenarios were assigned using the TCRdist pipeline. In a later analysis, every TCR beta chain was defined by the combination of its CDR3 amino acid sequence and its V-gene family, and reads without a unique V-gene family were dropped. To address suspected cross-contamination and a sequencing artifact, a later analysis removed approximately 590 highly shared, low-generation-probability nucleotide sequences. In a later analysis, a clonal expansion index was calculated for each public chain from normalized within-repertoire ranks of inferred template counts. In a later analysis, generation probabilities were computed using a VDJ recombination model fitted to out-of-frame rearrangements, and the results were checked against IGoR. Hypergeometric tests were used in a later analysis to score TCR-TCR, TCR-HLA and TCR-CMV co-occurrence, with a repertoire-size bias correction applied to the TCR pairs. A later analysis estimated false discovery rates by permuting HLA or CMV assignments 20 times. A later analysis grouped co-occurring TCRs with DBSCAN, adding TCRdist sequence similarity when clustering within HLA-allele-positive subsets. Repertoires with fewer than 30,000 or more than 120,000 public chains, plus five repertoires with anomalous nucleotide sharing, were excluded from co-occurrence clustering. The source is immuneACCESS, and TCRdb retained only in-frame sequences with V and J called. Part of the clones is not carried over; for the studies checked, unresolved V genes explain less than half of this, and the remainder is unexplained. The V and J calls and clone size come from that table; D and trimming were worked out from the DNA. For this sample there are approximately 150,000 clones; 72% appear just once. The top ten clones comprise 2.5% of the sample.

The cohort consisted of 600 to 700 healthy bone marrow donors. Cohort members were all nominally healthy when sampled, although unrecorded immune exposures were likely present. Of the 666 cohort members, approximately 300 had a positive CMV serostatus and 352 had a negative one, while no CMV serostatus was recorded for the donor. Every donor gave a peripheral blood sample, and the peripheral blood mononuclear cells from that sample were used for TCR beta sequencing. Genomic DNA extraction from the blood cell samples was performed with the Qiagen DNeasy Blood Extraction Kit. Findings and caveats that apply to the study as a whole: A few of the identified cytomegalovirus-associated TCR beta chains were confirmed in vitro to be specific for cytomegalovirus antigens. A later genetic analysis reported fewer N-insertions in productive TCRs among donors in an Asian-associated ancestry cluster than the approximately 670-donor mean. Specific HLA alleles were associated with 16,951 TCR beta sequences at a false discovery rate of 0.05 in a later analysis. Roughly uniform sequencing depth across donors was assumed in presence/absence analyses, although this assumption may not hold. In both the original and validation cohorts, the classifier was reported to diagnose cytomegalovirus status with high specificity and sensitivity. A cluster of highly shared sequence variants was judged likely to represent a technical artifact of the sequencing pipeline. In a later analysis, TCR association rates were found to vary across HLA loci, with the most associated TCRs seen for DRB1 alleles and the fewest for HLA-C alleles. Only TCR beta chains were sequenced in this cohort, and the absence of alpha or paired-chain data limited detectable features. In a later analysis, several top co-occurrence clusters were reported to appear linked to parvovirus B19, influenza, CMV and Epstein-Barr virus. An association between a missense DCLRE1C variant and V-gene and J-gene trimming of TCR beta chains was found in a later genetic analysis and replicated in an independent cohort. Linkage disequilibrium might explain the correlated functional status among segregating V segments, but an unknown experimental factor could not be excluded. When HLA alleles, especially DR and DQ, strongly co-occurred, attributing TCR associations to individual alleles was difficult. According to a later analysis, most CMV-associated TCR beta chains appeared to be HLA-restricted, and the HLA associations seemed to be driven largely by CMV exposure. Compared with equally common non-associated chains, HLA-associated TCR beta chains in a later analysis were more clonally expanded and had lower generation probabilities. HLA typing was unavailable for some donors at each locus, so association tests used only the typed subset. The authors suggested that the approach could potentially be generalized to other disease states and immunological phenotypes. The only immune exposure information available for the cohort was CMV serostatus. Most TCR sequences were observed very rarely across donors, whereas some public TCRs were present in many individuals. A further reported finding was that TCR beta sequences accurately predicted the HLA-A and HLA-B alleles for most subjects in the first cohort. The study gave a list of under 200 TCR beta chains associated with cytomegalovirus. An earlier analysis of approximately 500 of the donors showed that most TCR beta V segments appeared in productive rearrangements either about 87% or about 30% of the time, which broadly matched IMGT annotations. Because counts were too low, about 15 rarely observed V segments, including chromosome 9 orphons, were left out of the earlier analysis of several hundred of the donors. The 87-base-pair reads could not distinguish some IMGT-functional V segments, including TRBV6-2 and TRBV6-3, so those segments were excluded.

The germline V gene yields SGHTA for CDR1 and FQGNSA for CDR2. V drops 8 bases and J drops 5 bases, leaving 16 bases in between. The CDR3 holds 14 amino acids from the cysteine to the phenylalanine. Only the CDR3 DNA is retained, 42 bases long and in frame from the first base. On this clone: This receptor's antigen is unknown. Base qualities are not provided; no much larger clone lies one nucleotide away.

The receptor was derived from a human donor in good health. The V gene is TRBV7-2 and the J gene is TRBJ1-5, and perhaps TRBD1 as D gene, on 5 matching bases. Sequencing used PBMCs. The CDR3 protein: CASRFGPGDQPQHF. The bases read TGTGCCAGCCGATTCGGGCCGGGGGATCAGCCCCAGCATTTT. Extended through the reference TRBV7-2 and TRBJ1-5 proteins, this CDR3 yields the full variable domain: GAGVSQSPSNKVTEKGKDVELRCDPISGHTALYWYRQSLGQGLEFLIYFQGNSAPDKSGLPSDRFSAERTGGSVSTLTIQRTQQEDSAVYLCASRFGPGDQPQHFGDGTRLSIL.